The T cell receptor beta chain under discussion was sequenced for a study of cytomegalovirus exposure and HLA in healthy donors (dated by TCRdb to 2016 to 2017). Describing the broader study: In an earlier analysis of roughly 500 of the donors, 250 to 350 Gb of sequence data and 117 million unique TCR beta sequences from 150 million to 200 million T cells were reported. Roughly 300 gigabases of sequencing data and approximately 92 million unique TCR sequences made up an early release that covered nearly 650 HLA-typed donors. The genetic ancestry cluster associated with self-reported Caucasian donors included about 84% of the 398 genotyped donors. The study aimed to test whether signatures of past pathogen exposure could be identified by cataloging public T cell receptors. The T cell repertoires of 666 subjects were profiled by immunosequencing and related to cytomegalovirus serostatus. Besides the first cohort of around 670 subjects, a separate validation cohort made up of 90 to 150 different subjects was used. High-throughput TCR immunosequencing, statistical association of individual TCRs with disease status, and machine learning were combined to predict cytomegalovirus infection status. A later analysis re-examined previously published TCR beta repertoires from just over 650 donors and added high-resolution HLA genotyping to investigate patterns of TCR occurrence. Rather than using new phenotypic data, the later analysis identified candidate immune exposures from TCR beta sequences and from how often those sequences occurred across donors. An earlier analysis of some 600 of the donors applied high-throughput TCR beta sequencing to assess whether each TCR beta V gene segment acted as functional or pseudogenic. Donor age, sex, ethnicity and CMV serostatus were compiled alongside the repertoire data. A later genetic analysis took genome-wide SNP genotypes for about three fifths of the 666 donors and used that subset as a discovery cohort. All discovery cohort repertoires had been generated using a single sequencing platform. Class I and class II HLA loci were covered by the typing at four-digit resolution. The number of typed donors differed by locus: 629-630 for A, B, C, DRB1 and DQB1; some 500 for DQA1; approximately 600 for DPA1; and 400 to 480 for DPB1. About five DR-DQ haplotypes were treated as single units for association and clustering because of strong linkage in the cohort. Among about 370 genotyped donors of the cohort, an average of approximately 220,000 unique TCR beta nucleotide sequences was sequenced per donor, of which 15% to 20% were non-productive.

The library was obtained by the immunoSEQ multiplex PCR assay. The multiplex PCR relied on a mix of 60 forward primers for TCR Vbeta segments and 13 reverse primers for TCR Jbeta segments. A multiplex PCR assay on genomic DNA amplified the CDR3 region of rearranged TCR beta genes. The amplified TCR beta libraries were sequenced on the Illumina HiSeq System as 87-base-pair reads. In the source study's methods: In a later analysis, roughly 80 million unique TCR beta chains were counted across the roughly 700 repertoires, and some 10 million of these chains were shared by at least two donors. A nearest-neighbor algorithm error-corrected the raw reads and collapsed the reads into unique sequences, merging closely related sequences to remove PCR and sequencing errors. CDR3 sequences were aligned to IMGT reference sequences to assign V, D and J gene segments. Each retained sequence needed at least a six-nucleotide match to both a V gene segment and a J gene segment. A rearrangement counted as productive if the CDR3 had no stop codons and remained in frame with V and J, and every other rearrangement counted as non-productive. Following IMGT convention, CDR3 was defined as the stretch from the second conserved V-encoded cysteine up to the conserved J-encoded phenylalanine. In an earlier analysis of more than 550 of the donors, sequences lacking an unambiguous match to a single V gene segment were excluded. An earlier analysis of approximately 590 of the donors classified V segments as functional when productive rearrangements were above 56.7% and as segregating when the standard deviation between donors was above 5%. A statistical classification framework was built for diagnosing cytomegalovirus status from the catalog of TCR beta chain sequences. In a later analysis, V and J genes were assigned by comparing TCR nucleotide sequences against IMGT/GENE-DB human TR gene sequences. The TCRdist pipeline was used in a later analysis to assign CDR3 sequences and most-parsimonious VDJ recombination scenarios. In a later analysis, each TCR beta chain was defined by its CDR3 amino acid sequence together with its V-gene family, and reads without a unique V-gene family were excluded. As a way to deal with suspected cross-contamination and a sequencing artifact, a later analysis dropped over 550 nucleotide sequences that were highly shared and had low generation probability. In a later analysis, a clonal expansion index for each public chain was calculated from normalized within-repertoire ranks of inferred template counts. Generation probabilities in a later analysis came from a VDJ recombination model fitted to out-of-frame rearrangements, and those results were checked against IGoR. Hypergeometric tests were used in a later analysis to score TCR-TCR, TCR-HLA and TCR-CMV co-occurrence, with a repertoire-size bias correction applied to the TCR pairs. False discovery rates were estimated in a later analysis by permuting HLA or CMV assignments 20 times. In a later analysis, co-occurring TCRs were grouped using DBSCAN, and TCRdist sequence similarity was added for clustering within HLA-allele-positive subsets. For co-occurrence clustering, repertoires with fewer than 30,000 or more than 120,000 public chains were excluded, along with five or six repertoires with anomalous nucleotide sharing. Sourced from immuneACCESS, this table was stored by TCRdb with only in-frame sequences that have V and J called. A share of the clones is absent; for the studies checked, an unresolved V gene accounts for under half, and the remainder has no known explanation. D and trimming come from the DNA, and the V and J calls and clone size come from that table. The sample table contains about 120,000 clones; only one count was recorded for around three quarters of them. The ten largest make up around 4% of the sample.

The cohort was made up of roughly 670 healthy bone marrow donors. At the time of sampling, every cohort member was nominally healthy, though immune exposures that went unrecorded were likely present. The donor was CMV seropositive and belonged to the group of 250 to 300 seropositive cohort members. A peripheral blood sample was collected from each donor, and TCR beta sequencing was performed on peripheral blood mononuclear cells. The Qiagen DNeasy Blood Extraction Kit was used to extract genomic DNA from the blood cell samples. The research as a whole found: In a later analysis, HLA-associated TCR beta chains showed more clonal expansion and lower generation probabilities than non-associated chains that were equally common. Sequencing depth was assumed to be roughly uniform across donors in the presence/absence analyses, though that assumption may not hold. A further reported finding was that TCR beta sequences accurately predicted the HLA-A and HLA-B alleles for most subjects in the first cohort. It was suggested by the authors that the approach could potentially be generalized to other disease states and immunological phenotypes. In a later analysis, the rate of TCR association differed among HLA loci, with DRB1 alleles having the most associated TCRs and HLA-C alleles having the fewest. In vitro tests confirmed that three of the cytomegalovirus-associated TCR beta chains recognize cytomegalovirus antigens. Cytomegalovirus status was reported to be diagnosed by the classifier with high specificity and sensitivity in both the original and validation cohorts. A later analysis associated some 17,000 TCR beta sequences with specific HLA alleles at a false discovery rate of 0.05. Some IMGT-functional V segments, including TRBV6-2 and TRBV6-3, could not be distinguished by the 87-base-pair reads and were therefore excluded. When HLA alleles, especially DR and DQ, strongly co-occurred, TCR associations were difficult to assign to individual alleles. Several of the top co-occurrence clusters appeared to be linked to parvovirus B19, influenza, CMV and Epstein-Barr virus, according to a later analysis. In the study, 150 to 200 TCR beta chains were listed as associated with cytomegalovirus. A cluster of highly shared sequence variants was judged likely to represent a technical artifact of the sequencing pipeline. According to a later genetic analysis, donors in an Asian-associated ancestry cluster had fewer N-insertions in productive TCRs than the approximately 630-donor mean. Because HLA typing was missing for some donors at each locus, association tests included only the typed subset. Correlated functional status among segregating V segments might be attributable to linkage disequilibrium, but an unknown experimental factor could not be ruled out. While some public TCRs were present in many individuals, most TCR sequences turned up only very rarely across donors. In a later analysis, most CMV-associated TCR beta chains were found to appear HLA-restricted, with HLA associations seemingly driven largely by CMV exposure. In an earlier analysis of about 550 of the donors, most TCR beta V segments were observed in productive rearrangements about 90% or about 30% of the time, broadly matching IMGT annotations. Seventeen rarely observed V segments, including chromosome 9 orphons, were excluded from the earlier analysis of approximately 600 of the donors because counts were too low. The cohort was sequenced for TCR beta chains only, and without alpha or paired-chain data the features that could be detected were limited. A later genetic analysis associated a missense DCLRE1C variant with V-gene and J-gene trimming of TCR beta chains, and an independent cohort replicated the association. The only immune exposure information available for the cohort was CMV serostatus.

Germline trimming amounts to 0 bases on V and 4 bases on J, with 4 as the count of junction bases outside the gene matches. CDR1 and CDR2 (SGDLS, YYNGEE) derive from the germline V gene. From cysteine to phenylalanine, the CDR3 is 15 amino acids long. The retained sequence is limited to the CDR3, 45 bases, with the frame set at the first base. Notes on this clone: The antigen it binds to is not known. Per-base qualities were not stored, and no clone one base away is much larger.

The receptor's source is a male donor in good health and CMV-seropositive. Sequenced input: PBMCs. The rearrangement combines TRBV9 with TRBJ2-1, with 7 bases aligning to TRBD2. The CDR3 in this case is CASSVDLAEYNEQFF. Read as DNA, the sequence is TGTGCCAGCAGCGTAGATCTAGCGGAGTACAATGAGCAGTTCTTC.